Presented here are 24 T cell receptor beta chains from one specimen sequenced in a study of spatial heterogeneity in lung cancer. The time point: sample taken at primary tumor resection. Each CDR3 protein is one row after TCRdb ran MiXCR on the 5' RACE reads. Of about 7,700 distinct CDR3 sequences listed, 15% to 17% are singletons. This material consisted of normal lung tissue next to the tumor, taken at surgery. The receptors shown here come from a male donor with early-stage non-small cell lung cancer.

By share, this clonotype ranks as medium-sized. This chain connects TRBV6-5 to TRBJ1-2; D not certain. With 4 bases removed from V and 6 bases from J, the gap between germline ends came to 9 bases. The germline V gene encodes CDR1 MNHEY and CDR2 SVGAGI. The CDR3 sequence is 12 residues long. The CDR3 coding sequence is TGTGCCAGCAGTTCGGGCGGCGATGGCTACACCTTC. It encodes CASSSGGDGYTF.

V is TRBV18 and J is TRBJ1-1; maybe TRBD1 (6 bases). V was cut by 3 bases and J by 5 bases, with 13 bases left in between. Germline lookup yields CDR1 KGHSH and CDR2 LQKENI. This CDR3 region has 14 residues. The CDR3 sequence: CASSPNRVGTEAFF. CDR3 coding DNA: TGTGCCAGCTCACCGAACAGGGTGGGGACTGAAGCTTTCTTT.

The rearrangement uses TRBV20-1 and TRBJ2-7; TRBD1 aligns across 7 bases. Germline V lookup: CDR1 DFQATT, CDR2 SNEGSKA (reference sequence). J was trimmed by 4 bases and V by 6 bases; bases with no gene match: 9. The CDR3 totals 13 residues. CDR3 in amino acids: CSAATDRAYEQYF. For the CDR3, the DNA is TGCAGTGCGGCGACTGACAGGGCGTACGAGCAGTACTTC.

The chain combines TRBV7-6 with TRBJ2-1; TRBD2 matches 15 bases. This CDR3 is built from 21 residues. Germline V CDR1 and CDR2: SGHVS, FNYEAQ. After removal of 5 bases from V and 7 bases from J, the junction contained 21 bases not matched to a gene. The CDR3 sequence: CASSPAYGTSGRPTTGNEQFF. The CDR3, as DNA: TGTGCCAGCAGCCCTGCGTACGGGACTAGCGGGAGGCCGACGACGGGGAATGAGCAGTTCTTC. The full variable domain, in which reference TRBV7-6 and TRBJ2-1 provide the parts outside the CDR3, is GAGVSQSPRYKVTKRGQDVALRCDPISGHVSLYWYRQALGQGPEFLTYFNYEAQQDKSGLPNDRFSAERPEGSISTLTIQRTEQRDSAMYRCASSPAYGTSGRPTTGNEQFFGPGTRLTVL.

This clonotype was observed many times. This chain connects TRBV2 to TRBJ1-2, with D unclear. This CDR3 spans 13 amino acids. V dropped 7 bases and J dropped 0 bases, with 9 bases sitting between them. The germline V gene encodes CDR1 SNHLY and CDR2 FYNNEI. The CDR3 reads CASNVGANYGYTF. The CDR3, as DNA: TGTGCCAGCAACGTAGGAGCTAACTATGGCTACACCTTC.

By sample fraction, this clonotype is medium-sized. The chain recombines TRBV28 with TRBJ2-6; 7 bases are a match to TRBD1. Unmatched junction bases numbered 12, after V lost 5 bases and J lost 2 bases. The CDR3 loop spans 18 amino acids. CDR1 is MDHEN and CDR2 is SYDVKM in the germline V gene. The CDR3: CASSPGDSDSPGANVLTF. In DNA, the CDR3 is TGTGCCAGCAGTCCCGGGGACAGTGATAGTCCTGGGGCCAACGTCCTGACTTTC.

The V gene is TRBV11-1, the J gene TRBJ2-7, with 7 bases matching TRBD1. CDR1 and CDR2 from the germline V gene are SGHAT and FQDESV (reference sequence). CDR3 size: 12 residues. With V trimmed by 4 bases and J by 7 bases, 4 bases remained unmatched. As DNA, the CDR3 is TGTGCCAGCAGCTCCGACAGGGAAGAGCAGTACTTC. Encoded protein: CASSSDREEQYF.

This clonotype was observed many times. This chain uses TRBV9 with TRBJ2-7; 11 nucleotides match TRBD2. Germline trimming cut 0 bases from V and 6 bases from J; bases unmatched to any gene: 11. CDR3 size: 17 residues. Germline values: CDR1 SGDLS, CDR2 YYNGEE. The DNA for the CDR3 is TGTGCCAGCAGCGTAGAGGCCGGAGGGGGACTAGCGGCCGAGCAGTACTTC. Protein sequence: CASSVEAGGGLAAEQYF.

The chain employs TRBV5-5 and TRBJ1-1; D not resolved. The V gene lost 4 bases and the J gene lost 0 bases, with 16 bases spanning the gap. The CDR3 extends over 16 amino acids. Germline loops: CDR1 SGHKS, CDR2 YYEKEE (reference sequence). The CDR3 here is CASSSRPGPMNTEAFF. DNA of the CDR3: TGTGCCAGCAGCAGCCGACCTGGGCCGATGAACACTGAAGCTTTCTTT.

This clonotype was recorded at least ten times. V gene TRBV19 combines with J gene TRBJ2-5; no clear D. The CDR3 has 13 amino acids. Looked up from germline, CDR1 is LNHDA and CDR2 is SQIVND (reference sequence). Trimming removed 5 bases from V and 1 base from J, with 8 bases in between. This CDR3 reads CASSWTAQETQYF. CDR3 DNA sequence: TGTGCCAGTAGTTGGACGGCCCAAGAGACCCAGTACTTC.

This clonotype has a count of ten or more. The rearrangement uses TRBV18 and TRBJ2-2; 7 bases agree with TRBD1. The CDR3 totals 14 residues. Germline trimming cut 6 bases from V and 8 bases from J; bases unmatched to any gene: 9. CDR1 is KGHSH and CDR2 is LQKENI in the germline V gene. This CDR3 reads CASSGDREPGELFF. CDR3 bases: TGTGCCAGCTCGGGCGACAGGGAACCAGGGGAGCTGTTTTTT.

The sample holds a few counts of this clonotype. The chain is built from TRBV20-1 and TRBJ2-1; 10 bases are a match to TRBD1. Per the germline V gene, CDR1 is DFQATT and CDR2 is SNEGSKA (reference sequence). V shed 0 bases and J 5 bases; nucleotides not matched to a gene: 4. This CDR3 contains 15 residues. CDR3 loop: CSARDPGQGHNEQFF. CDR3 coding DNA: TGCAGTGCTAGAGACCCGGGACAGGGGCACAATGAGCAGTTCTTC.

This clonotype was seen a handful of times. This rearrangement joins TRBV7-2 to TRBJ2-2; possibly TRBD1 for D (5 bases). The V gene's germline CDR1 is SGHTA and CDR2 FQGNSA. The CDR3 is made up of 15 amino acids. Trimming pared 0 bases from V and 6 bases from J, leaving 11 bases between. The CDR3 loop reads CASSLARAYSGELFF. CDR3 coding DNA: TGTGCCAGCAGCTTAGCCAGGGCTTACTCCGGGGAGCTGTTTTTT.

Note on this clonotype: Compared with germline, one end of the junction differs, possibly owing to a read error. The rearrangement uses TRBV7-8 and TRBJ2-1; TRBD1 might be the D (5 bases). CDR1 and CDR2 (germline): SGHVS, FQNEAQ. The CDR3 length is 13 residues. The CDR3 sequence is CASSHTTWETGVF. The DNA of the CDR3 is TGTGCCAGCAGCCATACCACCTGGGAAACAGGAGTCTTC. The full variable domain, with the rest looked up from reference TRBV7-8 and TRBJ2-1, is GAGVSQSPRYKVAKRGQDVALRCDPISGHVSLFWYQQALGQGPEFLTYFQNEAQLDKSGLPSDRFFAERPEGSVSTLKIQRTQQEDSAVYLCASSHTTWETGVFGPGTRLTVL.

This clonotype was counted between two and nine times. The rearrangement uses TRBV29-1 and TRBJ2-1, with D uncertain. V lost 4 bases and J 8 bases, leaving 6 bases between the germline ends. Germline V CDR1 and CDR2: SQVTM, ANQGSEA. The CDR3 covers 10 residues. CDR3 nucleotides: TGCAGCGTTGTATTTCATGAGCAGTTCTTC. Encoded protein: CSVVFHEQFF.

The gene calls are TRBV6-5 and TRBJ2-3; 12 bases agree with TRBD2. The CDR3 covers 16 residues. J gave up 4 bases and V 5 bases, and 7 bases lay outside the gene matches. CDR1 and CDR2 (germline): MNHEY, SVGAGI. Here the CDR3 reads CASSPSGGAVADTQYF. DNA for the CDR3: TGTGCCAGCAGTCCTAGCGGGGGGGCGGTCGCAGATACGCAGTATTTT.

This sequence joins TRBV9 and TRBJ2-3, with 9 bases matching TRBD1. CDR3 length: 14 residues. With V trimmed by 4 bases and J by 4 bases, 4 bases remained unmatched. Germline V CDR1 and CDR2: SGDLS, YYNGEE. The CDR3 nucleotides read TGTGCCAGCAGCCGTGGACAGGGGCCAGATACGCAGTATTTT. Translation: CASSRGQGPDTQYF.

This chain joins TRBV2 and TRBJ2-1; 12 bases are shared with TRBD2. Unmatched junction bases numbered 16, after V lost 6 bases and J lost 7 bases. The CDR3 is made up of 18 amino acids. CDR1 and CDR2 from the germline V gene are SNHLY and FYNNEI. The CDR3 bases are TGTGCCAGCAGGGCGACTAGCGGGAGATATACTCTAGGGAATGAGCAGTTCTTC. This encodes CASRATSGRYTLGNEQFF. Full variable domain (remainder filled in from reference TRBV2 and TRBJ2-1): EPEVTQTPSHQVTQMGQEVILRCVPISNHLYFYWYRQILGQKVEFLVSFYNNEISEKSEIFDDQFSVERPDGSNFTLKIRSTKLEDSAMYFCASRATSGRYTLGNEQFFGPGTRLTVL.

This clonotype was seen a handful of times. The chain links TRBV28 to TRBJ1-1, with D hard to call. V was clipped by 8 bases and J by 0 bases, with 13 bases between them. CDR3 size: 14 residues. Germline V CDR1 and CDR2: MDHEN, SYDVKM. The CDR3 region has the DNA TGTGCCAGCCGCACCCCGGGGATGAACACTGAAGCTTTCTTT. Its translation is CASRTPGMNTEAFF.

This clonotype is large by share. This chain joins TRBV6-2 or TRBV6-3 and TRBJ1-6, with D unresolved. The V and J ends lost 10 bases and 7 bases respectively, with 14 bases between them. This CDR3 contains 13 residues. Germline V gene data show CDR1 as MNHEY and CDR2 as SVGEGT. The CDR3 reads CATKSGRNSPLHF. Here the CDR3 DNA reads TGTGCCACCAAAAGTGGTCGGAATTCACCCCTCCACTTT.

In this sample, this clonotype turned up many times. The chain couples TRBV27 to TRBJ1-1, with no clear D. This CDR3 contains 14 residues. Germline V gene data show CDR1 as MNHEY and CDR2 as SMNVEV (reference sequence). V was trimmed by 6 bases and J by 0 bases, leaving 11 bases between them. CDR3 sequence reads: CASRRTGLNTEAFF. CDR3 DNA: TGTGCCAGCAGGCGGACGGGCCTGAACACTGAAGCTTTCTTT.

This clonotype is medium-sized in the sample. CDR3: CASSLLTGGLGNTEAFF. For the CDR3, the DNA is TGTGCCAGCAGCTTATTGACAGGGGGCTTGGGAAACACTGAAGCTTTCTTT. The chain has TRBV7-9 and TRBJ1-1, with TRBD1 matching over 10 bases. Germline-derived CDR1 and CDR2 are SEHNR and FQNEAQ (reference sequence). The ends lost 2 bases at V and 2 bases at J; junction bases unmatched: 8. This CDR3 region has 17 residues. The variable domain in full, completed from reference TRBV7-9 and TRBJ1-1, reads DTGVSQNPRHKITKRGQNVTFRCDPISEHNRLYWYRQTLGQGPEFLTYFQNEAQLEKSRLLSDRFSAERPKGSFSTLEIQRTEQGDSAMYLCASSLLTGGLGNTEAFFGQGTRLTVV.

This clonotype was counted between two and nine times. The CDR3 coding sequence is TGTGCCAGCAGAAAACAGGTGGACGGCTACACCTTC. Protein sequence: CASRKQVDGYTF. The chain recombines TRBV12-3 or TRBV12-4 with TRBJ1-2; the D gene is possibly TRBD1 (5 bases). V dropped 6 bases and J dropped 8 bases, with 13 bases sitting between them. There are 12 residues in the CDR3.

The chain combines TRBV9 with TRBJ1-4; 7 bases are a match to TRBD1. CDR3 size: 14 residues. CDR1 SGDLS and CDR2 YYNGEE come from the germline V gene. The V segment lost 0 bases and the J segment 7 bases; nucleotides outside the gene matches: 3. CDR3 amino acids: CASSVGQGSEKLFF. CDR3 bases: TGTGCCAGCAGCGTAGGACAGGGAAGTGAAAAACTGTTTTTT.